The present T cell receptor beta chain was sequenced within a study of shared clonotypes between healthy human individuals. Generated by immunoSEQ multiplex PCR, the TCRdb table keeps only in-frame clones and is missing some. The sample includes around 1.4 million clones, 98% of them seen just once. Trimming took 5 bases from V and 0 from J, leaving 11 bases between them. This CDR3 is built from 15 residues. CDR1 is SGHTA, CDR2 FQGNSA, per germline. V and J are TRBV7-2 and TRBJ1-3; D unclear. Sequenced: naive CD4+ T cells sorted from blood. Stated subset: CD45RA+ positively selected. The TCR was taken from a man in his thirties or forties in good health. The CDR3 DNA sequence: TGTGCCAGCAGCGCCAGACGGAGCTCTGGAAACACCATATATTTT. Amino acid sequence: CASSARRSSGNTIYF.